Below, 8 T cell receptor beta chains from the same sample are listed, as sequenced in a study of T cell responses to AZD1222 COVID-19 vaccine. Clones were sequenced by immunoSEQ multiplex PCR, and TCRdb holds only the in-frame ones, with some missing. The sample lists some 140,000 clones; roughly 93% were seen once. This material consisted of peripheral blood, taken on day 0 of AZD1222 vaccination. The receptors shown here come from an adult in good health.

The chain has TRBV5-1 and TRBJ2-5; D call uncertain. The germline gives CDR1 SGHRS, CDR2 YFSETQ. Trimming removed 0 bases at V and 4 bases at J, with 10 bases between. The CDR3 spans 14 residues. CDR3 sequence (DNA): TGCGCCAGCAGCTTGGAGGGTCGTGGAGAGACCCAGTACTTC. Protein sequence: CASSLEGRGETQYF. The full variable domain, rest sourced from reference TRBV5-1 and TRBJ2-5, is KAGVTQTPRYLIKTRGQQVTLSCSPISGHRSVSWYQQTPGQGLQFLFEYFSETQRNKGNFPGRFSGRQFSNSRSEMNVSTLELGDSALYLCASSLEGRGETQYFGPGTRLLVL.

The rearrangement joins TRBV5-1 to TRBJ1-4, with a possible D match to TRBD1 (5 bases). CDR1 and CDR2 from the germline V gene are SGHRS and YFSETQ. The V end lost 3 bases, the J end lost 7 bases, and 13 bases lay between the germline ends. The CDR3 consists of 14 residues. CDR3 sequence: CASSSGTEVEKLFF. DNA of the CDR3: TGCGCCAGCAGCTCCGGGACTGAAGTTGAAAAACTGTTTTTT.

This chain uses TRBV4-1 with TRBJ2-3; TRBD2 matches at 9 bases. J was trimmed by 1 base and V by 1 base; bases with no gene match: 12. This CDR3 contains 19 residues. The germline gives CDR1 MGHRA, CDR2 YSYEKL. This chain's CDR3 is CASSQVELAGGSRTDTQYF. Here the CDR3 DNA reads TGCGCCAGCAGCCAAGTCGAACTAGCGGGTGGGTCTCGCACAGATACGCAGTATTTT.

V is TRBV25-1 and J is TRBJ2-7; D tentatively reads TRBD1 or TRBD2 (5 bases each). V was clipped by 3 bases and J by 6 bases, with 18 bases between them. The CDR3 is 15 residues long. Germline loops: CDR1 MGHDK, CDR2 SYGVNS. CDR3 region: CASSEVRGDSSEQYF. DNA of the CDR3: TGTGCCAGCAGTGAGGTTAGGGGAGATTCTAGCGAGCAGTACTTC.

The table lists this clone with a few counts. The chain uses TRBV29-1 and TRBJ1-2; TRBD1 matches at 7 bases. Germline-derived CDR1 and CDR2 are SQVTM and ANQGSEA. CDR3 length: 13 amino acids. V lost 6 bases and J lost 2; bases outside the gene matches: 6. DNA for the CDR3: TGCAGCGTCAGCGGACAGGCGAACTATGGCTACACCTTC. It is translated as CSVSGQANYGYTF.

This clone came up once. The V call is TRBV5-1, the J call TRBJ1-5; D call uncertain. The germline V gene encodes CDR1 SGHRS and CDR2 YFSETQ. CDR3 length: 14 residues. V gave up 0 bases and J gave up 7 bases, with 11 bases separating them. CDR3 residues: CASSLEDGSQPQHF. CDR3 nucleotide sequence: TGCGCCAGCAGCTTGGAAGACGGCAGCCAGCCCCAGCATTTT.

J is TRBJ1-2 and V is TRBV5-5; tentative D call: TRBD1 (5 bases). Trimming took 3 bases from V and 6 from J, leaving 15 bases between them. The germline CDR1 and CDR2 sequences are SGHKS and YYEKEE (reference sequence). CDR3 length: 14 residues. The CDR3 loop reads CASSSTGQGNGYTF. CDR3 nucleotides: TGTGCCAGCAGCTCGACCGGACAAGGGAATGGCTACACCTTC.

The rearrangement links TRBV3-1 (or the pseudogene TRBV3-2) to TRBJ1-3; no firm D call. Germline CDR1 reads LGHDT; CDR2 reads YNNKEL (reference sequence). V lost 4 bases and J lost 4, with 11 bases in between. There are 14 residues in the CDR3. CDR3 loop: CASSRRFGGNTIYF. The CDR3 coding sequence is TGTGCCAGCAGCCGGAGGTTTGGGGGAAACACCATATATTTT.